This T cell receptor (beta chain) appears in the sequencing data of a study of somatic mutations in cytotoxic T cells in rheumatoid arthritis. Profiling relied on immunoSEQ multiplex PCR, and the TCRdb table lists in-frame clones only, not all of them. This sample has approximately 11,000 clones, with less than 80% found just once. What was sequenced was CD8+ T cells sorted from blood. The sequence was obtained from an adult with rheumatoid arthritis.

CDR3 DNA sequence: TGTGCCAGCATTCCCGGGGAGGGGATTGACAATGAGCAGTTCTTC. Protein: CASIPGEGIDNEQFF. V gene TRBV28 combines with J gene TRBJ2-1, with TRBD2 matching over 7 bases. The CDR3 covers 15 residues. V shed 7 bases and J 5 bases; nucleotides not matched to a gene: 11. From germline, CDR1 is MDHEN and CDR2 SYDVKM.